This paragraph covers one T cell receptor beta chain sequence. One end of the junction does not line up with germline, which may come from a read error. The CDR3 totals 15 residues. Germline V gene lookup returns CDR1 SGHTA and CDR2 FQGTGA. This specimen comes from a study of blood T cell repertoires in COVID-19. Whole-study context: COVID-19 samples from acute and convalescent phases originated in the United States, Italy and Spain. In each case, the material was cDNA or gDNA derived from T cells, B-cell-depleted T cells, or PBMCs.

Source study methods: Reference gene primer amplification gave nucleated cell count estimates. The data were produced by immunoSEQ multiplex PCR, yet TCRdb's version contains in-frame clones alone and is incomplete. The V and J calls and the clone size are those of that table, but D and trimming were determined from the DNA. The table has fewer than 150,000 clones, about 90% seen once; the top ten hold 7.5% to 9%. The receptor's source is a man aged 65 to 79 who had recovered from COVID-19. The chain joins TRBV7-3 to TRBJ2-2; tentatively, D is TRBD2 (7 bases). The sequenced material came from peripheral blood. The CDR3 region has the DNA TGTGCCAGCAGTTTAAGGGGGAGGGATGCCGGGGAGCTGTTTTTT. This translates into CASSLRGRDAGELFF.